A selection of T cell receptor beta chains follows, all from one sample in a study of T cell responses to AZD1222 COVID-19 vaccine. Assay: immunoSEQ multiplex PCR; the TCRdb copy retains only in-frame clones and omits some. The table records roughly 150,000 clones, about nine tenths of them present only once. The source was peripheral blood, collected 28 days after the second AZD1222 dose. Receptors were obtained from an adult who received the AZD1222 COVID-19 vaccine. Each CDR3 is given with its conserved first and last residue. Fields, in order: CDR3 length, J gene, D gene, V gene, clone size, CDR3 DNA, CDR3 protein. A D gene is named only where the DNA matches it firmly. The size of a clone is reported for some rows only, either as once, few or many, or as a class for expanded clones.

>16|TRBJ1-1|NA|TRBV18|NA
TGTGCCAGCTCACCCCGGGAGGGGCCTGCAACCACTGAAGCTTTCTTT
CASSPREGPATTEAFF
>15|TRBJ1-1|TRBD1|TRBV15|NA
TGTGCCACCAGCAGAGCAGGGGGCATGAACACTGAAGCTTTCTTT
CATSRAGGMNTEAFF
>16|TRBJ1-2|TRBD1|TRBV14|NA
TGTGCCAGCAGCCAAGGAGGACAGGGAAGGTTCTATGGCTACACCTTC
CASSQGGQGRFYGYTF
>15|TRBJ2-1|TRBD2|TRBV7-6|NA
TGTGCCAGCAGCTTAGGTAGCGGGAGGGCTGGTGAGCAGTTCTTC
CASSLGSGRAGEQFF
>15|TRBJ1-3|TRBD1|TRBV7-2|NA
TGTGCCAGCAGCTTAGTAGGGACAGGGGAACACACCATATATTTT
CASSLVGTGEHTIYF
>14|TRBJ1-1|NA|TRBV7-2|NA
TGTGCCAGCAGCTCCAATCAGGGAGACACTGAAGCTTTCTTT
CASSSNQGDTEAFF
>16|TRBJ2-3|TRBD2|TRBV19|NA
TGTGCCAGTAAAATAATAGCGGGAGGTACCACAGATACGCAGTATTTT
CASKIIAGGTTDTQYF
>14|TRBJ1-1|NA|TRBV28|NA
TGTGCCAGCAGTCTAAGGACGACCTACACTGAAGCTTTCTTT
CASSLRTTYTEAFF
>14|TRBJ1-2|TRBD1|TRBV19|NA
TGTGCCAGTAGTTCAGGGGGCACAAACTATGGCTACACCTTC
CASSSGGTNYGYTF
>13|TRBJ1-2|TRBD1|TRBV4-3|NA
TGCGCCAGCAAGCCGGAGGGGGCGACCGGCTACACCTTC
CASKPEGATGYTF
>17|TRBJ2-2|NA|TRBV7-6|NA
TGTGCCAGCAGCCCATATTGGGCGGGAAGGAACACCGGGGAGCTGTTTTTT
CASSPYWAGRNTGELFF
>16|TRBJ2-5|TRBD2|TRBV7-2|NA
TGTGCCAGCAGCTTGGGAGGCCCGGGGGGGCAAGAGACCCAGTACTTC
CASSLGGPGGQETQYF
>17|TRBJ2-3|TRBD2|TRBV6-2/TRBV6-3|NA
TGTGCCAGCAGTTACGAGGCGGGAGGGGTCCCCACAGATACGCAGTATTTT
CASSYEAGGVPTDTQYF
>17|TRBJ1-3|NA|TRBV25-1|NA
TGTGCCAGCAGTGAATACGAGGGCTCCATCTCTGGAAACACCATATATTTT
CASSEYEGSISGNTIYF
>14|TRBJ2-7|NA|TRBV6-6|NA
TGTGCCAGCAGTTACTCACCCGAGAGCTACGAGCAGTACTTC
CASSYSPESYEQYF
>14|TRBJ2-1|TRBD2|TRBV25-1|NA
TGTGCCAGCAAAGGTAGCGGGAGAGGGAGGGGGCAGTTCTTC
CASKGSGRGRGQFF
>15|TRBJ2-7|TRBD1|TRBV7-9|NA
TGTGCCAGCAGCTCCGGGACAGGGATCTTGGGCGAGCAGTACTTC
CASSSGTGILGEQYF
>14|TRBJ2-1|NA|TRBV6-1|NA
TGTGCCAGCAGTGAGCCTAGCTCCTACAATGAGCAGTTCTTC
CASSEPSSYNEQFF
>12|TRBJ1-1|TRBD1|TRBV2|NA
TGTGCCAGCAGTTTATCGACAGGGGGAGCTTTCTTT
CASSLSTGGAFF
>15|TRBJ1-3|NA|TRBV19|NA
TGTGCCAGTAGTCCAACAGGACTCTCTGGAAACACCATATATTTT
CASSPTGLSGNTIYF
>13|TRBJ1-2|NA|TRBV12-3/TRBV12-4|NA
TGTGCCAGCAGTTTTACCGGGTTTGATGGCTACACCTTC
CASSFTGFDGYTF
>15|TRBJ2-1|TRBD2|TRBV11-3|NA
TGTGCCAGCAGCTTAGATTCCAGCGGGAGGAGGGAGCAGTTCTTC
CASSLDSSGRREQFF
>16|TRBJ2-6|NA|TRBV2|NA
TGTGCCAGCAAGCGCGGGGAGAACTCTGGGGCCAACGTCCTGACTTTC
CASKRGENSGANVLTF
>12|TRBJ1-1|NA|TRBV7-9|once
TGTGCCAGCAGCTTAGGTCCAGGTGAAGCTTTCTTT
CASSLGPGEAFF
>14|TRBJ1-5|NA|TRBV30|NA
TGTGCCTGGAGTATAGGGCGGGGCAATCAGCCCCAGCATTTT
CAWSIGRGNQPQHF
>15|TRBJ1-1|TRBD1|TRBV6-5|NA
TGTGCCAGCGGGCCCCTTCAGGGGGCGGGCACTGAAGCTTTCTTT
CASGPLQGAGTEAFF
>17|TRBJ2-3|TRBD2|TRBV11-2|NA
TGTGCCAGCAGCTTTGGACTAGCGGGAGGGAACACAGATACGCAGTATTTT
CASSFGLAGGNTDTQYF
>18|TRBJ2-3|TRBD2|TRBV5-1|NA
TGCGCCAGCAGCCCTGGACTAGCGGGAGGGTTAAGCACAGATACGCAGTATTTT
CASSPGLAGGLSTDTQYF
>14|TRBJ1-3|NA|TRBV10-3|NA
TGTGCCATCAGTGAGCCTATCTCTGGAAACACCATATATTTT
CAISEPISGNTIYF
>15|TRBJ1-2|NA|TRBV27|NA
TGTGCCAGCAGTCCTGACCTGGGTCCAGTAAATGGCTACACCTTC
CASSPDLGPVNGYTF
>13|TRBJ2-5|NA|TRBV5-1|NA
TGCGCCAGCAGCTTGGGTGGGGAAGAGACCCAGTACTTC
CASSLGGEETQYF
>14|TRBJ2-7|NA|TRBV7-6|NA
TGTGCCAGCAGCTTAGGGTTAGGGTTAGACGAGCAGTACTTC
CASSLGLGLDEQYF
>13|TRBJ2-2|NA|TRBV30|NA
TGTGCCTGGAGTTTTACAGGAACTGGGGAGCTGTTTTTT
CAWSFTGTGELFF
>14|TRBJ2-7|NA|TRBV25-1|few
TGTGCCAGCAGTCGCCTTTCCGGTAATCGCGAGCAGTACTTC
CASSRLSGNREQYF
>13|TRBJ1-6|NA|TRBV11-2|NA
TGTGCCAGCAGCTCCTCTGAGGGGACGCCCCTCCACTTT
CASSSSEGTPLHF
>15|TRBJ2-5|NA|TRBV5-4|NA
TGTGCCAGCAGCTTGGCCGAGGGAGTGGGGGAGACCCAGTACTTC
CASSLAEGVGETQYF
>13|TRBJ2-1|NA|TRBV11-3|NA
TGTGCCAGCAGCCTATTTCACGGGGATGAGCAGTTCTTC
CASSLFHGDEQFF
>14|TRBJ1-5|NA|TRBV18|NA
TGTGCCAGCTCACCTGAGGGTGGAAATCAGCCCCAGCATTTT
CASSPEGGNQPQHF
>13|TRBJ1-6|NA|TRBV6-5|NA
TGTGCCAGCAGACAACAGGGAGGTTCACCCCTCCACTTT
CASRQQGGSPLHF
>16|TRBJ2-6|TRBD1|TRBV4-3|NA
TGCGCCAGCAGCCAAGAACAGGGGTCTGGGGCCAACGTCCTGACTTTC
CASSQEQGSGANVLTF
>14|TRBJ1-1|NA|TRBV7-9|NA
TGTGCCAGCAGCTTGGACGGAATATGGTCTGAAGCTTTCTTT
CASSLDGIWSEAFF
>14|TRBJ1-4|NA|TRBV6-5|NA
TGTGCCAGCAGTTACGGGACGGTCGGTGAAAAACTGTTTTTT
CASSYGTVGEKLFF
>16|TRBJ2-1|TRBD2|TRBV11-3|NA
TGTGCCAGCAGCCCAGGACTAGCGGGAGCGGAGGGTCAGCAGTTCTTC
CASSPGLAGAEGQQFF
>12|TRBJ1-2|NA|TRBV7-9|NA
TGTGCCAGCAGCTTAGGGGGGGAAGGCTACACCTTC
CASSLGGEGYTF
>15|TRBJ2-5|NA|TRBV18|NA
TGTGCCAGCTCACCACTTAGGACACCTCAAGAGACCCAGTACTTC
CASSPLRTPQETQYF